What follows describes a single T cell receptor (beta chain). This CDR3 has 13 amino acids. V lost 7 bases and J 2 bases, leaving 12 bases between the germline ends. Germline V lookup: CDR1 MNHEY, CDR2 SVGAGI. The data derive from a study of a mutant IDH1 vaccine in newly diagnosed glioma. Time point indicated: baseline, week 1 (first vaccination visit). The treatment is: pre-vaccination baseline after standard-of-care therapy. Method: immunoSEQ multiplex PCR; TCRdb's copy keeps in-frame clones and lacks some. The sample yields 60,000 to 85,000 clones, 79% seen once. The genes are TRBV6-5 and TRBJ2-7; D ambiguous. This clonotype was obtained from a man aged 45-65 years with glioma. The sequenced sample was PBMCs, obtained from a glioma patient treated with radiotherapy, temozolomide or both. The CDR3 DNA follows: TGTGCCAGCACTCGTTCTTGGGCCTACGAGCAGTACTTC. Its protein product is CASTRSWAYEQYF.